This record looks at one TCR beta chain sequence and its context. Its specific antigen is unknown. No quality values exist for individual bases; no much larger clone is one base distant. This sample is drawn from a study of blood T cell repertoires in COVID-19 (dated by TCRdb to the early 2020s). For the wider study: Samples covering the acute and convalescent phases of COVID-19 were provided by collaborators in the United States, Italy and Spain. The material from the prospective study consisted of cDNA or gDNA derived from T cells, B-cell-depleted T cells, or PBMCs. The dataset comprised deeply sampled blood TCRbeta repertoires from subjects exposed to, actively infected with, or recovered from COVID-19. A freely available public database, intended as a resource for researchers studying the immune response to SARS-CoV-2, is where the repertoires were released. The samples were drawn from the first 160 participants of the ongoing ImmuneRACE study and from 1,254 subjects provided by 6 global collaborators. Nearly every sample came with metadata listing a de-identified subject ID, COVID-19 status, age in years and sex. Where available, HLA class I and class II types were taken from metadata supplied by the sample provider and were not determined by assay-based typing. Study-wide findings and limitations: How much clinical and demographic metadata was included differed by source and by participant, and the metadata was provided uncurated.

The germline V gene specifies MGHRA as CDR1 and YSYEKL as CDR2. Counted from cysteine to phenylalanine, this CDR3 has 14 amino acids. Just CDR3 DNA is preserved here, 42 bases in frame from base 1. V and J lose 1 base and 6 bases, and a span of 13 bases separates them. TCRbeta CDR3 regions were amplified from genomic DNA by means of the immunoSEQ Assay, a bias-controlled multiplex PCR. Regarding the original processing steps: The number of nucleated cells in each sample was estimated by amplification of reference gene primers within the assay. To quantify the absolute abundance of each unique TCRbeta CDR3 rearrangement, sequence reads were collapsed and filtered. For each sample, productive Simpson clonality was calculated as the square root of Simpson's diversity index over productive rearrangements. Not all clones reach the TCRdb copy of this immuneACCESS table, which keeps in-frame sequences only. Checked studies attribute under half of the gap to unresolved V genes and leave the rest unexplained. That table supplies the V and J calls and clone size; D and trimming were determined from the DNA. Within this sample are over 65,000 clones, with roughly three quarters of them counted one time only. The ten biggest clones cover 9.2% of the sample.

The collaborating institutions used their own protocols to collect whole blood in K2EDTA tubes. For TCRbeta analysis, collaborator samples were shipped as frozen whole blood, as isolated PBMCs, or as DNA extracted from either sample type. Material: peripheral blood. This TCR was recovered from a human donor in a cohort sampled during active COVID-19. Here the chain combines TRBV4-1 and TRBJ2-7; confidence is insufficient to name the D gene. CDR3 reads: CASSQVGEVSEQYF. The nucleotides read TGCGCCAGCAGCCAAGTTGGTGAGGTCAGCGAGCAGTACTTC.